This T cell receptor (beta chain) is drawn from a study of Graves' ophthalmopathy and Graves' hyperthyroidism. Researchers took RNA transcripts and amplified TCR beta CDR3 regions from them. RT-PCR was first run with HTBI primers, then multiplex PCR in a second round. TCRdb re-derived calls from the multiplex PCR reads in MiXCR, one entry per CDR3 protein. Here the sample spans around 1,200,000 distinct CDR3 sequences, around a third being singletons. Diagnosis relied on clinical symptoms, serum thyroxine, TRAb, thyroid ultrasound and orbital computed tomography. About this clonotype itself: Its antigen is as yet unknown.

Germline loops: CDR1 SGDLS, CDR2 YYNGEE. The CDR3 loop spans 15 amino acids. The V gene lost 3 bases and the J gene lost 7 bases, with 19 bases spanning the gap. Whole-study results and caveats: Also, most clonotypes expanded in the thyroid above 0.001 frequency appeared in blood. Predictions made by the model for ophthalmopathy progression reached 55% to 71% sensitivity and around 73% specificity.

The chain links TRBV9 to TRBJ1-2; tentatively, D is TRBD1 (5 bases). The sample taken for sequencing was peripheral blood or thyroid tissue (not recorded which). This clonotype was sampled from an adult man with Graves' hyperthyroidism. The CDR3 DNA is TGTGCCAGCAGCGCCACTTGGGGGTCTCTCTCTGGCTACACCTTC. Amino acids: CASSATWGSLSGYTF. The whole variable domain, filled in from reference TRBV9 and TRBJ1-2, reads DSGVTQTPKHLITATGQRVTLRCSPRSGDLSVYWYQQSLDQGLQFLIQYYNGEERAKGNILERFSAQQFPDLHSELNLSSLELGDSALYFCASSATWGSLSGYTFGSGTRLTVV.